The entry that follows covers one T cell receptor (beta chain) sequence. What it binds is not known. The entry originates in a study of blood T cells in healthy people across ages. Study-wide points: Naive T cell percentage and TCR beta diversity correlated strongly.

PCR was performed a second time for roughly 7 to 11 cycles using a sample-barcoded 5' primer and a J-beta primer mix. MiXCR, run by TCRdb on the 5' RACE reads, gives a single entry per CDR3 protein. The sample lists fewer than 950,000 distinct CDR3 sequences, about 53% occurring once. The CDR3 has 16 amino acids. Germline values: CDR1 SGHRS, CDR2 YFSETQ. With 0 bases removed from V and 13 bases from J, the gap between germline ends came to 25 bases. The sample taken for sequencing was blood. This clonotype was sampled from a man at least 80 years old in good health. The chain links TRBV5-1 to TRBJ2-5; D possibly corresponds to TRBD1 (5 bases). CDR3 sequence (DNA): TGCGCCAGCAGCTTGGAGACTGGGCGGCAGGGCTACGAGCGGTACTTC. Its translation: CASSLETGRQGYERYF.